These T cell receptor beta chains were read from a single sample in a study of metastatic and nonmetastatic thyroid tumors. Using MiXCR, TCRdb re-called clones from the PCR reads. The data show about 39,000 clones, with around 17% seen just once and approximately 21% held by the top ten. Material: blood. Every receptor here comes from a female donor with papillary thyroid cancer or a benign thyroid nodule (not recorded which). Some clones in this sample may be carry-over from other donors' samples. CDR3s include the opening cysteine and the closing phenylalanine or tryptophan. A D gene is named only where the DNA matches it firmly. Clone size, where shown, is once, few, many, or a class for clones that have expanded.

j_call v_call d_call clone_size cdr3_nt cdr3_aa
TRBJ2-3 TRBV10-1 NA many TGCGCCAGTACGGGGCAAGAGGCAGATACGCAGTATTTT CASTGQEADTQYF
TRBJ1-5 TRBV30 NA NA TGTGCCTGGGAGGGGGGCAATCAGCCCCAGCATTTT CAWEGGNQPQHF
TRBJ1-5 TRBV27 NA NA TGTGCCAGCAGTTCTTTTGGACATATTAGCAATCAGCCCCAGCATTTT CASSSFGHISNQPQHF
TRBJ1-2 TRBV12-3/TRBV12-4 TRBD1 few TGTGCCAGCAGCGCCCGACCACAGGGGTTGGTAGGATATGGCTACACCTTC CASSARPQGLVGYGYTF
TRBJ1-3 TRBV7-2 TRBD1 NA TGTGCCAGCAGGCGTCAGGGGGCTAATGGAAACACCATATATTTT CASRRQGANGNTIYF
TRBJ2-5 TRBV12-5 TRBD2 many TGTGCTAGTGTCCCGTCGCGCGGGGGAATAGGTGTAGAGACCCAGTACTTC CASVPSRGGIGVETQYF
TRBJ1-1 TRBV12-3/TRBV12-4 NA few TGTGCCAGCACACCGTTTCTTTGGTCGGAGACTGAAGCTTTCTTT CASTPFLWSETEAFF
TRBJ1-4 TRBV20-1 NA few TGCAGTGCTAGAGACTGGCAGGGTGATGAAAAACTGTTTTTT CSARDWQGDEKLFF
TRBJ2-1 TRBV7-6 NA many TGTGCCAGCGGTTCTCCTAGCGCCCCCGCACTTTACAATGAGCAGTTCTTC CASGSPSAPALYNEQFF
TRBJ2-5 TRBV9 NA many TGTGCCAGCAGCGTAGATGGTAGGGGGGGCGAGAGTAAGTTTCTACAAGAGACCCAGTACTTC CASSVDGRGGESKFLQETQYF
TRBJ1-5 TRBV20-1 NA NA TGCAGTGCTACGGGCCTCAATCAGCCCCAGCATTTT CSATGLNQPQHF
TRBJ2-1 TRBV6-2/TRBV6-3 TRBD2 NA TGTGCCAGCAGTTCTAGCGGGAGTATTAATGAGCAGTTCTTC CASSSSGSINEQFF
TRBJ2-7 TRBV27 TRBD1 NA TGTGCCAGCAGTCTGAGACAGGGGGGCTACGAGCAGTACTTC CASSLRQGGYEQYF
TRBJ2-5 TRBV6-1 NA few TGTGCCAGCAGAGTTCTGGGACTTCCTCAAGAGACCCAGTACTTC CASRVLGLPQETQYF
TRBJ1-5 TRBV6-1 NA NA TGTGCCAGCAGTGAAGTCACCTCTGAGCCCCAGCATTTT CASSEVTSEPQHF